Included here is one T cell receptor (beta chain) sequence, with context. The sample belongs to a study of Graves' ophthalmopathy and Graves' hyperthyroidism. CDR1 is SGHVS and CDR2 is FQNEAQ in the germline V gene. The CDR3 has 14 residues. V gave up 6 bases and J gave up 10 bases, with 16 bases separating them. RNA served as the template for amplifying TCR beta CDR3 regions. Second-round multiplex PCR came after first-round RT-PCR with HTBI primers. TCRdb re-called the multiplex PCR reads with MiXCR, one entry per CDR3 protein. Of about 1.1 million distinct CDR3 sequences in the sample, about two fifths were seen once.

The receptor's source is an adult man with Graves' hyperthyroidism. The chain links TRBV7-8 to TRBJ1-6; D is ambiguous. The specimen was peripheral blood or thyroid tissue (not recorded which). CDR3: CASSSWRKGSPLHF. The DNA for the CDR3 is TGTGCCAGCAGTTCATGGCGGAAAGGATCACCCCTCCACTTT.